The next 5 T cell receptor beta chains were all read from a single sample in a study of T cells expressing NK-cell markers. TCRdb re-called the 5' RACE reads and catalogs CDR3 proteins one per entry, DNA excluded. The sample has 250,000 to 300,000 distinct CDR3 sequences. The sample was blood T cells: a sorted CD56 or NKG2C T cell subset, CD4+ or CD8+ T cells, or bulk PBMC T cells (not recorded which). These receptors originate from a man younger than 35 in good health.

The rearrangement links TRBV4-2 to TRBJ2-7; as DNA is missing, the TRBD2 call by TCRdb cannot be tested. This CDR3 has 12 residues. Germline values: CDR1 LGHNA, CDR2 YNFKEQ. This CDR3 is CASSQGDSRQYF.

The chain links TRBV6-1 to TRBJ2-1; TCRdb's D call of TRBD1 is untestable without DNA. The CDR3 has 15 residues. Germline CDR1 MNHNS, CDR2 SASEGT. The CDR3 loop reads CASGKRRDRGDEQFF.

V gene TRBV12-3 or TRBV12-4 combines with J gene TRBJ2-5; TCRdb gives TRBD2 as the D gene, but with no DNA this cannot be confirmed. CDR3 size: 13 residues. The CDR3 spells CASSWGLAETQYF.

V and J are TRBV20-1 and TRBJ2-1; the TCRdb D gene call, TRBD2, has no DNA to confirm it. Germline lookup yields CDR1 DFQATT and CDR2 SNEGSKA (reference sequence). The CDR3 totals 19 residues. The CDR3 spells CSARLGTSVQAGAGDEQFF.

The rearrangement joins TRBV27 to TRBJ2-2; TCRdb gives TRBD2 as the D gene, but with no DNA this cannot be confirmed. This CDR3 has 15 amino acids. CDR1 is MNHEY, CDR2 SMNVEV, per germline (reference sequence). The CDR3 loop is CASSSGGIVAGELFF.